This note documents a single T cell receptor beta chain sequence. The sample belongs to a study of blood T cell repertoires in COVID-19. The wider study: Sources were T cells, B-cell-depleted T cells, or PBMCs; the material itself was cDNA or gDNA.

In the source study's methods: How many nucleated cells were present was estimated from reference gene primer amplification. Generated by immunoSEQ multiplex PCR, the TCRdb table keeps only in-frame clones and is missing some. The D gene and trimming were derived from the DNA, and the V and J assignments and clone size from that table. Here the sample spans 35,000 to 50,000 clones, roughly 71% being singletons. The CDR3 runs to 16 residues. The ends lost 11 bases at V and 6 bases at J; junction bases unmatched: 16. Germline CDR1 ENHRY, CDR2 SYGVKD. Input material: peripheral blood. The TCR comes from an elderly man with acute or convalescent COVID-19. The chain recombines TRBV10-3 with TRBJ1-2; 12 bases are shared with TRBD1. The CDR3 loop is CAANRDRGPIGNGYTF. The CDR3 DNA reads as TGTGCCGCAAACCGGGACAGGGGGCCTATCGGGAATGGCTACACCTTC.